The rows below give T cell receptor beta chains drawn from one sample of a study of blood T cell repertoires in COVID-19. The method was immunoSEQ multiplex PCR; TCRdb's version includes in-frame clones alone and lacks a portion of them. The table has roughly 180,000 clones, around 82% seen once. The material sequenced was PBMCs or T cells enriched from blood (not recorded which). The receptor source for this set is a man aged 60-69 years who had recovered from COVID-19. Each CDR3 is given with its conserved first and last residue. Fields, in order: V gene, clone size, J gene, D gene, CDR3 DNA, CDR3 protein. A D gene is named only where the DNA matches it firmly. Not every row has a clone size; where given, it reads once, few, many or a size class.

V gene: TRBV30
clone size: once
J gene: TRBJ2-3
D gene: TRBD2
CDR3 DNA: TGTGCCTGGAGCCCGGGGGGGGTCACAGATACGCAGTATTTT
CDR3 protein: CAWSPGGVTDTQYF

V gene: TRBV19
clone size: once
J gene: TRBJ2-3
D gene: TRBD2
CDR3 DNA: TGTGCCAGTAGCACGGGGGGGCAGGATACGCAGTATTTT
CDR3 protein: CASSTGGQDTQYF

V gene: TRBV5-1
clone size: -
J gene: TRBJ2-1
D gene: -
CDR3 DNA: TGCGCCAGCAGCCTTAGCGTTTTGAGCTCCTACAATGAGCAGTTCTTC
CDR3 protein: CASSLSVLSSYNEQFF

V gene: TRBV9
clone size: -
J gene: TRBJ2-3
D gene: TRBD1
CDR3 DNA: TGTGCCAGCAGCGTAGTTACAGGGGGCCCAGATACGCAGTATTTT
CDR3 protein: CASSVVTGGPDTQYF

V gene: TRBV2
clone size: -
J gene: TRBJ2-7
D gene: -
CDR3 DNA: TGTGCCAGCAGTGGGACAGCGGTCTACGAGCAGTACTTC
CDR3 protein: CASSGTAVYEQYF

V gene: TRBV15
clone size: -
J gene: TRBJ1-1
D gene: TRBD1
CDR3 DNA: TGTGCCACCTCTCCGGACAGGGGGAACACTGAAGCTTTCTTT
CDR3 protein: CATSPDRGNTEAFF

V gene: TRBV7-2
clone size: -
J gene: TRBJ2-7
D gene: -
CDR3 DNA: TGTGCCAGCAGCTTAGCCCCGGGCTCCTACGAGCAGTACTTC
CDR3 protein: CASSLAPGSYEQYF

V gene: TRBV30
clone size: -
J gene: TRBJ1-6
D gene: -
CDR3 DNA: TGTGCCTGGAGTTCTCAGGGCAATTCACCCCTCCACTTT
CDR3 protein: CAWSSQGNSPLHF

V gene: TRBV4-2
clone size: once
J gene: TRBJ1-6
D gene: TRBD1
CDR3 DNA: TGTGCCAGCAGCAGGGACAGGGATTCACCCCTCCACTTT
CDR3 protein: CASSRDRDSPLHF

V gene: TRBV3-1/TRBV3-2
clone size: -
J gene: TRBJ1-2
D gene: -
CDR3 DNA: TGTGCCAGCAGCCAAGCAGACTATGGCTACACCTTC
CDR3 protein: CASSQADYGYTF

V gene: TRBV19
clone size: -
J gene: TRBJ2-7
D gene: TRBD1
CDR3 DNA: TGTGCCAGTAGTAGGGCCGGGACAGGGACTTCCTACGAGCAGTACTTC
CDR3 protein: CASSRAGTGTSYEQYF

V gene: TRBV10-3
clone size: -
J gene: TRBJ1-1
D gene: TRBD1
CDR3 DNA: TGTGCCATGGGGGGACAGCGGAACACTGAAGCTTTCTTT
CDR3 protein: CAMGGQRNTEAFF

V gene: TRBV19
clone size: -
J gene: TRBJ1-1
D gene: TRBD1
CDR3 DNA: TGTGCCAGTACGGGACAGGGGGCCAGCGGGACTGAAGCTTTCTTT
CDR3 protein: CASTGQGASGTEAFF

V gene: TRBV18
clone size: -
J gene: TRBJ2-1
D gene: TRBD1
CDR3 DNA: TGTGCCAGCTCAAGGGACAGGGGCAATGAGCAGTTCTTC
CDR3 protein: CASSRDRGNEQFF

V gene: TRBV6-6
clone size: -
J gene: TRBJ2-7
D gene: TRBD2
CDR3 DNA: TGTGCCAGCTCGGCTAGCGGCTCCTACGAGCAGTACTTC
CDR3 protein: CASSASGSYEQYF

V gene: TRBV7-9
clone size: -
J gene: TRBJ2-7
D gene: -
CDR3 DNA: TGTGCCAGCAGCCCCCCGTCCGGGGGGCGAACCTACGAGCAGTACTTC
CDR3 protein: CASSPPSGGRTYEQYF

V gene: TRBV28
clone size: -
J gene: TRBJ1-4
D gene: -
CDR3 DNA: TGTGCCAGCCGGAGGGACGCCGCTAATGAAAAACTGTTTTTT
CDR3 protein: CASRRDAANEKLFF

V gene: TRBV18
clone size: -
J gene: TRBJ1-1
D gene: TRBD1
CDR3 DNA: TGTGCCAGCTCGCGCGGGACAGGGGGCTTCGAGAACACTGAAGCTTTCTTT
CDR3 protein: CASSRGTGGFENTEAFF

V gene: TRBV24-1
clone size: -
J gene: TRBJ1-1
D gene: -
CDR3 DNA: TGTGCCACCAGAGGACAGTCCACTGAAGCTTTCTTT
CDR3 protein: CATRGQSTEAFF

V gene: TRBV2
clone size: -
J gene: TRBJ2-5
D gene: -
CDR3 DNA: TGTGCCAGCAGCGGGCCCCTAGCTACCCAAGAGACCCAGTACTTC
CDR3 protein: CASSGPLATQETQYF

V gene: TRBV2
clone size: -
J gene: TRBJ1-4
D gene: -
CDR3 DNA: TGTGCCAGCAGTGTTCTCAGGGGTGGTGAAAAACTGTTTTTT
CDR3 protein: CASSVLRGGEKLFF

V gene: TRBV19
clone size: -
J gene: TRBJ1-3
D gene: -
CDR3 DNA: TGTGCCAGTAGTATAGCCGCCGCAGCTGGAAACACCATATATTTT
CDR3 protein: CASSIAAAAGNTIYF

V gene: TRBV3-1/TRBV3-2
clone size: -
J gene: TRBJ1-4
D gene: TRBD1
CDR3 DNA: TGTGCCAGCAGCCAAGGGACAGGGGTTACTGAAAAACTGTTTTTT
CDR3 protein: CASSQGTGVTEKLFF

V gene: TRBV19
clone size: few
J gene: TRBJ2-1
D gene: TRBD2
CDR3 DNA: TGTGCCAGTAGTATATTTCCTAGCGGGAGGGCTAGAAATGAGCAGTTCTTC
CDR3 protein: CASSIFPSGRARNEQFF

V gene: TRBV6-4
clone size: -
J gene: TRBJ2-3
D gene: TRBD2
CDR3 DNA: TGTGCCAGCAGTGACTCGGGGGGGGCAGATACGCAGTATTTT
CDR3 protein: CASSDSGGADTQYF

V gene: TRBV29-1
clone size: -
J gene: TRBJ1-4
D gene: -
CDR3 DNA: TGCAGCGGGACAGATGCAACTAATGAAAAACTGTTTTTT
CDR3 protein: CSGTDATNEKLFF

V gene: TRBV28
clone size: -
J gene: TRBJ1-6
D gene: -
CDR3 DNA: TGTGCCAGCAGTCCCCCCCCGGGAGTTGAGCAAAATTCACCCCTCCACTTT
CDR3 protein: CASSPPPGVEQNSPLHF

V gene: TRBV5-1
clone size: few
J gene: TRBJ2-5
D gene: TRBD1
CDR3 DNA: TGCGCCAGCAGCCGTAGACAGGGAGAGACCCAGTACTTC
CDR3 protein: CASSRRQGETQYF

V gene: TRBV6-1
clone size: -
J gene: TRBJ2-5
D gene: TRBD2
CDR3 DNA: TGTGCCAGCAGTGAAAGGACTAGCGGCGAGAGGTTCCAAGAGACCCAGTACTTC
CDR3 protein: CASSERTSGERFQETQYF

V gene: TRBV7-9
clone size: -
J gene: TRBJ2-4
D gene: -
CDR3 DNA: TGTGCCAGCAGCACCCACCTGAGGTTAGCCAAAAACATTCAGTACTTC
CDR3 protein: CASSTHLRLAKNIQYF

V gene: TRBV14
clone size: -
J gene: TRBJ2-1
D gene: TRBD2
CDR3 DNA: TGTGCCAGCAGCCAAAACCGGGAGGGCCCACACAATGAGCAGTTCTTC
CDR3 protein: CASSQNREGPHNEQFF

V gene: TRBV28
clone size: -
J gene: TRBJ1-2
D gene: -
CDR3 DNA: TGTGCCAGCAGCCCCCCCCAGGGACTCTATGGCTACACCTTC
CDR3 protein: CASSPPQGLYGYTF

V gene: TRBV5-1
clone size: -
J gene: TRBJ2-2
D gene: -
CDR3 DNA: TGCGCCAGCAGCCCTACCGGAGCTAGCGGGGAGCTGTTTTTT
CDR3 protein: CASSPTGASGELFF

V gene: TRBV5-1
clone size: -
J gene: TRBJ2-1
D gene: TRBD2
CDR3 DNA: TGCGCCAGCAGCTGGGGCAGCGGGAGGGGCAATGAGCAGTTCTTC
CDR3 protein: CASSWGSGRGNEQFF

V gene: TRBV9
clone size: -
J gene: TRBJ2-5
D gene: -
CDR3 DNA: TGTGCCAGCAGCGTAGGGGCCCACCACCAAGAGACCCAGTACTTC
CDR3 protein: CASSVGAHHQETQYF

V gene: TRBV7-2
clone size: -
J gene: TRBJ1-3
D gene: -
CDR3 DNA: TGTGCCAGCAGCTTAGTGACAGATCCTGGAAACACCATATATTTT
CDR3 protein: CASSLVTDPGNTIYF

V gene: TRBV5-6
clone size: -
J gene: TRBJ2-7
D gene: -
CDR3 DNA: TGTGCCAGCAGCCCACCTACAGGGCAGGTTTCCTACGAGCAGTACTTC
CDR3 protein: CASSPPTGQVSYEQYF

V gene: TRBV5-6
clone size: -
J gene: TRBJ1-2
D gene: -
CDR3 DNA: TGTGCCAGCAGCTTGGCGGGGTACGGCTATGGCTACACCTTC
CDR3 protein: CASSLAGYGYGYTF

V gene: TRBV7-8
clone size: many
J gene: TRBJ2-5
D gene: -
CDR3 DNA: TGTGCCAGCAGCTTAACGGGTTTCGAAGAGACCCAGTACTTC
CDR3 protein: CASSLTGFEETQYF

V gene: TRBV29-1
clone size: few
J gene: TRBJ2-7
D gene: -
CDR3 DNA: TGCAGCGTTGTAGGACAGTACGAGCAGTACTTC
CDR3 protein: CSVVGQYEQYF

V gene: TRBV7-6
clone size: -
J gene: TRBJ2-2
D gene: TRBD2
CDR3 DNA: TGTGCCAGCAGCTCCGGACTAGCGGGAGTAGGAACCGGGGAGCTGTTTTTT
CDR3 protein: CASSSGLAGVGTGELFF

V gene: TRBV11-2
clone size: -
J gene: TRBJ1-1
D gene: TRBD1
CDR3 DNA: TGTGCCAGCAGTCCAGGGGGCACTGAAGCTTTCTTT
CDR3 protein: CASSPGGTEAFF